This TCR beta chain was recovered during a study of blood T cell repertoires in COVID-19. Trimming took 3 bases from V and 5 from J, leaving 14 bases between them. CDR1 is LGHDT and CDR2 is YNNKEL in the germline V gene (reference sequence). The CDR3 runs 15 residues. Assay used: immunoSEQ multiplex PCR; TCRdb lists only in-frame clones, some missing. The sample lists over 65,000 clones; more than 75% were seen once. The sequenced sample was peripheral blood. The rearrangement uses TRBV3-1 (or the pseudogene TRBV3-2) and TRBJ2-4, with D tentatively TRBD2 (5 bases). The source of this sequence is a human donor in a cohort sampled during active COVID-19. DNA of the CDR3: TGTGCCAGCAGCCAGGCAAGGCTAGCAGAAAACATTCAGTACTTC. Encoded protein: CASSQARLAENIQYF.